This T cell receptor (beta chain) emerged from a study of CD8 T cells in ankylosing spondylitis (TCRdb year 2017). In the study overall: To find TCR variants linked to disease, the study profiled T cell receptor beta repertoires in ankylosing spondylitis patients and healthy donors. The whole study cohort included about a hundred healthy donors and 25 ankylosing spondylitis patients. Samples of peripheral blood were taken, and for ankylosing spondylitis patients, synovial fluid was collected as well.

The CDR3, from cysteine to phenylalanine, totals 14 residues. Only CDR3 DNA remains: 42 bases, in frame from the first base. Trimming at the junction amounts to 3 bases on V and 1 base on J, and the germline ends lie 9 bases apart. Sequenced on an Illumina HiSeq 2500. TCR beta libraries were prepared by quantitative 5'-RACE with molecular barcodes. As for the original processing: Disease-linked TCR variants were identified with a new computational method built on a probabilistic model of VDJ rearrangement. TCRdb passed the public sequencing reads through fastp at Q25 and MiXCR, retaining productive beta sequences. CDR3 protein duplicates are merged, each entry listing the most common genes and DNA. TCRdb's processing, not the authors', yielded these V and J calls. Across this sample there are 250,000 or so distinct CDR3 sequences, with under 30% seen only once. Clones ranked in the top ten supply approximately 0.61% of the sample.

This clonotype showed up just a few times. The antigen this receptor binds is unknown. Qualities for individual bases were not recorded, and no much larger clone is one base off. What the work shows at the level of the full study, not this receptor alone: A CD8+ phenotype was shown by the disease-linked clones, which were found at relatively low frequencies in peripheral blood. Some TCR beta motif variants had previously been reported in synovial fluid and blood of reactive arthritis patients, which suggested common disease-initiation mechanisms. A TCR beta motif of several highly homologous amino acid variants appeared characteristic of blood from ankylosing spondylitis patients. The disease-linked clones were reported to be significantly enriched in matched synovial fluid samples from ankylosing spondylitis patients.

The V gene is TRBV12-3 or TRBV12-4 and the J gene is TRBJ2-5; the D segment cannot be called with confidence. The sequence derives from a male donor with ankylosing spondylitis or in good health (not recorded which). Sequences were obtained from blood, either unsorted or a sorted T cell fraction (not recorded which). The CDR3 is CASSFGRIQETQYF. The nucleotides read TGTGCCAGCAGTTTTGGACGTATCCAAGAGACCCAGTACTTC.